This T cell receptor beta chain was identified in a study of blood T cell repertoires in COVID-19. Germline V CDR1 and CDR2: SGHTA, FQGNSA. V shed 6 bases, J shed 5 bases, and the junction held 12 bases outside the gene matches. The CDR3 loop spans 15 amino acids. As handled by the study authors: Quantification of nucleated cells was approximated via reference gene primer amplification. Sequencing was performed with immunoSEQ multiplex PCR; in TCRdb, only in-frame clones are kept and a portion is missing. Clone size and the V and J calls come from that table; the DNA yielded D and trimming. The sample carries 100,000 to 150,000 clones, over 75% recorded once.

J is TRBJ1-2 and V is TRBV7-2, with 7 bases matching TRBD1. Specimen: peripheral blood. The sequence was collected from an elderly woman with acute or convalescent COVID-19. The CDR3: CASRRRGLPLYGYTF. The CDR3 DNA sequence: TGTGCCAGCAGACGAAGGGGGCTCCCCCTGTATGGCTACACCTTC.